The rows below give T cell receptor beta chains drawn from one sample of a study of beta chain features in type 1 diabetes. The method was immunoSEQ multiplex PCR; TCRdb's version includes in-frame clones alone and lacks a portion of them. The table shows roughly 28,000 clones, with 50% to 65% occurring only once. The specimen sequenced was Tregs from blood. The receptor source for this set is a woman aged 18-35 years with type 1 diabetes. The CDR3 runs from the conserved cysteine through the conserved F or W. Fields, in order: D gene, clone size, J gene, V gene, CDR3 DNA, CDR3 protein. The D gene is left open where the match is weak. A clone size is listed for some rows: how often the clone was seen (once, few, many), or a class if it is expanded.

. few TRBJ2-1 TRBV29-1 TGCAGCGTTCTCCGCGGGTTGGGGAATGAGCAGTTCTTC CSVLRGLGNEQFF
. once TRBJ2-6 TRBV9 TGTGCCAGCAGCGAGGAGCGAACTGGGGCCAACGTCCTGACTTTC CASSEERTGANVLTF
. . TRBJ2-3 TRBV29-1 TGCAGCGTTGATGGCAGGGCCCGGGGACAAGATACGCAGTATTTT CSVDGRARGQDTQYF
TRBD1 . TRBJ1-2 TRBV10-3 TGTGCCATCAGTGAAAGGGAACAGGGGGAAACGTATGGCTACACCTTC CAISEREQGETYGYTF
TRBD1 once TRBJ1-1 TRBV28 TGTGCCAGCAGCCAAGGATCCACAGGGGCACGAACTGAAGCTTTCTTT CASSQGSTGARTEAFF
. . TRBJ2-5 TRBV28 TGTGCCAGCAGTTTAGGCGGAGGCGGCCTAGGGACCCAGTACTTC CASSLGGGGLGTQYF
TRBD1 . TRBJ2-5 TRBV5-1 TGCGCCAGCAGGTCACAGGGGATGGAGCAAGAGACCCAGTACTTC CASRSQGMEQETQYF
. . TRBJ1-2 TRBV29-1 TGCAGCGTTGTGGGGGGACGAGGGATCTATGGCTACACCTTC CSVVGGRGIYGYTF
TRBD1 . TRBJ2-5 TRBV5-1 TGCGCCAGCAGCTGGGGGACAGTCCAAGAGACCCAGTACTTC CASSWGTVQETQYF
. few TRBJ2-1 TRBV7-9 TGTGCCAGCAGCTCCCAGGGGAATGAGCAGTTCTTC CASSSQGNEQFF
. few TRBJ1-1 TRBV20-1 TGCAGTGTGATGGGGAGGTCTGAAGCTTTCTTT CSVMGRSEAFF
TRBD1 . TRBJ2-1 TRBV9 TGTGCCAGCAGCGTGGACAGGGCGACCTACAATGAGCAGTTCTTC CASSVDRATYNEQFF
. . TRBJ2-1 TRBV6-1 TGTGCCAGCAGTGAACGGGCGGGCGGGGTCTTC CASSERAGGVF
TRBD2 . TRBJ2-3 TRBV10-3 TGTGCCATCAGTGAGCGGGGGAGACTAGCGGGAGTTGCAGATACGCAGTATTTT CAISERGRLAGVADTQYF
. . TRBJ1-6 TRBV4-2 TGTGCCAGCAGCCAGGCGGGGGGGGGTTATAATTCACCCCTCCACTTT CASSQAGGGYNSPLHF
TRBD1 . TRBJ1-2 TRBV29-1 TGCAGCGTTGTGGGCTACGGGACAGATTATTATGGCTACACCTTC CSVVGYGTDYYGYTF
TRBD1 few TRBJ2-2 TRBV18 TGTGCCAGCTCACCTCGGGACAGAGCGAACACCGGGGAGCTGTTTTTT CASSPRDRANTGELFF
. few TRBJ1-2 TRBV5-5 TGTGCCAGCAGCTTGGGCAGGGAACGCGGCTACACCTTC CASSLGRERGYTF
TRBD1 . TRBJ2-2 TRBV7-3 TGTGCCAGCAGCACAGGACAGGGAATCACCGGGGAGCTGTTTTTT CASSTGQGITGELFF
TRBD2 . TRBJ2-1 TRBV10-3 TGTGCCATCAGGAATGGACTAGCGGACTACAATGAGCAGTTCTTC CAIRNGLADYNEQFF